The present T cell receptor (beta chain) was sequenced within a study of T cell responses to AZD1222 COVID-19 vaccine. General study findings and limits: Two doses of AZD1222 preceded a rise in Spike-specific TCR breadth and depth. A mostly white British donor set with more females was recruited, and clonal diversity was possibly underestimated. Of spike-specific TCRs, nearly half reportedly target regions left unmutated in variants.

Only in-frame clones appear in the TCRdb table, and some are missing; sequencing was by immunoSEQ multiplex PCR. The table lists approximately 71,000 clones, 88% of them singletons. A word on this clone: The target antigen is unknown.

V dropped 0 bases and J dropped 9 bases, with 12 bases sitting between them. Germline V CDR1 and CDR2: SGHDN, FVKESK. The length of the CDR3 is 13 residues. The starting material was peripheral blood, obtained on day 0 of AZD1222 vaccination. The origin of this receptor is an adult in good health. V is TRBV14 and J is TRBJ2-7; D ambiguous. The CDR3 reads CASSQDLTRRQYF. In nucleotides, the CDR3 is TGTGCCAGCAGCCAAGATCTGACCCGCCGGCAGTACTTC.